The 32 T cell receptor beta chains listed next were all sequenced from one sample in a study of T cell responses to AZD1222 COVID-19 vaccine. Clones were read by immunoSEQ multiplex PCR, and TCRdb kept only the in-frame ones, dropping some. There are some 140,000 clones in the sample; about nine tenths occur only once, and around 18% lies in the top ten. Sequenced material: peripheral blood, taken on day 0 of AZD1222 vaccination. All receptors come from an adult in good health.

The gene calls are TRBV9 and TRBJ1-2; the D gene is possibly TRBD1 (5 bases). This CDR3 spans 13 amino acids. CDR1 is SGDLS and CDR2 is YYNGEE in the germline V gene. Trimming left V 3 bases short and J 5 bases short, with 11 bases between. Written as DNA, the CDR3 is TGTGCCAGCAGCGGGGGCGTCGGTTATGGCTACACCTTC. It codes for CASSGGVGYGYTF.

This sequence joins TRBV2 and TRBJ1-4; TRBD1 agrees at 7 bases. This CDR3 spans 14 amino acids. Losses at the gene ends were 8 bases for V and 4 bases for J; bases not matched to a gene: 7. The germline CDR1 and CDR2 sequences are SNHLY and FYNNEI. The CDR3 region is CASQARGFNEKLFF. The CDR3 nucleotides are TGTGCCAGCCAGGCCAGGGGGTTTAATGAAAAACTGTTTTTT. Filled out from reference TRBV2 and TRBJ1-4, the complete variable domain reads EPEVTQTPSHQVTQMGQEVILRCVPISNHLYFYWYRQILGQKVEFLVSFYNNEISEKSEIFDDQFSVERPDGSNFTLKIRSTKLEDSAMYFCASQARGFNEKLFFGSGTQLSVL.

The chain has TRBV4-2 and TRBJ2-2; a weak D match, TRBD1 (6 bases). The CDR3 spans 18 residues. Germline CDR1 and CDR2: LGHNA and YNFKEQ. V was trimmed by 2 bases and J by 7 bases, leaving 23 bases between them. The CDR3: CASSQRLGDRRDNGELFF. CDR3 nucleotide sequence: TGTGCCAGCAGCCAACGTCTTGGTGACCGACGGGACAACGGGGAGCTGTTTTTT.

This clone was counted once. The chain combines TRBV27 with TRBJ1-1; 12 nucleotides align to TRBD1. This CDR3 spans 15 amino acids. V was pared by 8 bases and J by 7 bases, with 11 bases of the junction left unmatched. Germline lookup yields CDR1 MNHEY and CDR2 SMNVEV (reference sequence). CDR3 bases: TGTGCCAGCTTGTCCCGGGACAGGGGGCGCGGTGAAGCTTTCTTT. Its translation: CASLSRDRGRGEAFF.

This chain connects TRBV3-1 (or the pseudogene TRBV3-2) to TRBJ1-4; TRBD1 matches at 8 bases. Per the germline V gene, CDR1 is LGHDT and CDR2 is YNNKEL (reference sequence). Trimming removed 4 bases from V and 5 bases from J; junction bases left unmatched: 6. There are 15 residues in the CDR3. The CDR3 coding sequence is TGTGCCAGCAGCCCCAACAGGGGGGTAAATGAAAAACTGTTTTTT. It translates to CASSPNRGVNEKLFF.

The genes are TRBV18 and TRBJ1-2; possible D gene TRBD1, 5 bases. The V end was cut by 5 bases, the J end by 4 bases, with 14 bases between. The CDR3 has 14 amino acids. In germline, CDR1 is KGHSH, CDR2 LQKENI. As DNA, the CDR3 is TGTGCCAGCTCAGTAGGGGCACAGTCCTATGGCTACACCTTC. Encoded protein: CASSVGAQSYGYTF.

This chain's CDR3 is CASSLIAGGPHTQYF. DNA of the CDR3: TGTGCCAGCAGTTTAATAGCGGGGGGGCCTCATACGCAGTATTTT. V usage is TRBV28 and J usage is TRBJ2-3; 11 bases match TRBD2. The junction had 5 bases not matched to a gene; V was cut back by 2 bases and J by 7 bases. The CDR3 covers 15 residues. Germline values: CDR1 MDHEN, CDR2 SYDVKM.

The genes are TRBV3-1 (or the pseudogene TRBV3-2) and TRBJ1-4; no clear D. The CDR3 runs to 14 residues. V gave up 6 bases and J gave up 4 bases, with 12 bases separating them. The V gene's germline CDR1 is LGHDT and CDR2 YNNKEL (reference sequence). Here the CDR3 DNA reads TGTGCCAGCAGTCGAGGGAGCATTAATGAAAAACTGTTTTTT. Its protein product is CASSRGSINEKLFF.

The chain carries TRBV29-1 and TRBJ2-1, with 10 bases matching TRBD2. Germline CDR1 is SQVTM and CDR2 is ANQGSEA. V shed 8 bases and J 5 bases; nucleotides not matched to a gene: 6. This CDR3 spans 13 amino acids. The chain's CDR3 is CSLSAGGDNEQFF. CDR3 in DNA: TGCAGCTTATCAGCGGGGGGGGACAATGAGCAGTTCTTC.

The V and J genes are TRBV7-2 and TRBJ2-3; D ambiguous. The CDR3 length is 15 residues. CDR1 SGHTA and CDR2 FQGNSA come from the germline V gene. Trimming stripped 4 bases from V and 1 base from J, with 12 bases between. CDR3 sequence: CASSSPPARTDTQYF. The CDR3 DNA sequence: TGTGCCAGCAGCTCCCCCCCTGCCCGCACAGATACGCAGTATTTT.

The chain joins TRBV5-1 to TRBJ2-7; weak D call: TRBD1 (6 bases). This CDR3 region has 13 residues. The germline V gene encodes CDR1 SGHRS and CDR2 YFSETQ. Trimming cost V 2 bases and J 3 bases, with 9 bases left between them. CDR3 DNA sequence: TGCGCCAGCAGCTTCGACAGGAGCTACGAGCAGTACTTC. This translates into CASSFDRSYEQYF.

The V gene is TRBV2, the J gene TRBJ1-5; 7 bases agree with TRBD1. Germline assignment: CDR1 SNHLY and CDR2 FYNNEI. The CDR3 runs to 15 residues. Losses at the gene ends were 5 bases for V and 0 bases for J; bases not matched to a gene: 4. CDR3 amino acids: CASSRRGVSNQPQHF. CDR3 nucleotides: TGTGCCAGCAGTCGCAGGGGGGTTAGCAATCAGCCCCAGCATTTT. The variable domain in full, with the rest retrieved from reference TRBV2 and TRBJ1-5, is EPEVTQTPSHQVTQMGQEVILRCVPISNHLYFYWYRQILGQKVEFLVSFYNNEISEKSEIFDDQFSVERPDGSNFTLKIRSTKLEDSAMYFCASSRRGVSNQPQHFGDGTRLSIL.

This chain uses TRBV2 with TRBJ2-1; the match to TRBD2 covers 8 bases. This CDR3 is built from 14 residues. Germline CDR1 and CDR2: SNHLY and FYNNEI. With V trimmed by 8 bases and J by 9 bases, 12 bases remained unmatched. CDR3 sequence reads: CASREESGGGEQFF. In DNA form, the CDR3 reads TGTGCCAGCCGCGAAGAGAGCGGGGGAGGTGAGCAGTTCTTC. Full variable domain (outside the CDR3, taken from reference TRBV2 and TRBJ2-1): EPEVTQTPSHQVTQMGQEVILRCVPISNHLYFYWYRQILGQKVEFLVSFYNNEISEKSEIFDDQFSVERPDGSNFTLKIRSTKLEDSAMYFCASREESGGGEQFFGPGTRLTVL.

V is TRBV3-1 (or the pseudogene TRBV3-2) and J is TRBJ2-2; D is possibly TRBD1 (5 bases). The CDR3 is 16 amino acids. Germline loops: CDR1 LGHDT, CDR2 YNNKEL (reference sequence). Trimming took off 6 bases at V and 3 bases at J, with 17 bases between the two ends. CDR3: CASSLDRTSYTGELFF. CDR3 sequence (DNA): TGTGCCAGCAGTCTCGACAGAACCTCTTACACCGGGGAGCTGTTTTTT.

This clone has only one observation. The chain recombines TRBV24-1 with TRBJ2-3, with 12 positions matching TRBD2. Germline CDR1 KGHDR, CDR2 SFDVKD. Unmatched junction bases numbered 6, after V lost 3 bases and J lost 6 bases. This CDR3 region has 16 residues. In DNA, the CDR3 is TGTGCCACCAGTGATATCCTAGCGGGGGGGTACGATACGCAGTATTTT. Protein sequence: CATSDILAGGYDTQYF.

The chain recombines TRBV13 with TRBJ1-1; D remains ambiguous. Trimming shortened V by 1 base and J by 2 bases, and 8 bases separated the two germline ends. In germline, CDR1 is PRHDT, CDR2 FYEKMQ (reference sequence). This CDR3 has 14 amino acids. CDR3 residues: CASSLVGPNTEAFF. Written as DNA, the CDR3 is TGTGCCAGCAGCTTAGTGGGCCCTAACACTGAAGCTTTCTTT.

This chain connects TRBV7-2 to TRBJ1-6; no firm D call. Trimming removed 2 bases from V and 0 bases from J, with 14 bases in between. Looked up from germline, CDR1 is SGHTA and CDR2 is FQGNSA. CDR3 length: 18 amino acids. CDR3 sequence (DNA): TGTGCCAGCAGCTTAATTGAGGCCGCCAGCTCCTATAATTCACCCCTCCACTTT. It translates to CASSLIEAASSYNSPLHF.

The chain links TRBV7-9 to TRBJ2-2, with unresolved D. The length of the CDR3 is 14 residues. The V and J ends lost 5 bases and 3 bases respectively, with 10 bases between them. Germline V lookup: CDR1 SEHNR, CDR2 FQNEAQ (reference sequence). The CDR3 loop is CASSQDGHTGELFF. CDR3 sequence (DNA): TGTGCCAGCAGCCAGGACGGCCACACCGGGGAGCTGTTTTTT.

V usage is TRBV7-9 and J usage is TRBJ2-3; D not certain. Germline V lookup: CDR1 SEHNR, CDR2 FQNEAQ (reference sequence). The V gene lost 5 bases and the J gene lost 2 bases, with 5 bases spanning the gap. This CDR3 is built from 12 residues. The CDR3 here is CASSPFTDTQYF. The CDR3 DNA follows: TGTGCCAGCAGCCCATTCACAGATACGCAGTATTTT.

The chain carries TRBV10-3 and TRBJ2-1; 8 bases align to TRBD2. The CDR3 extends over 14 amino acids. V lost 7 bases to trimming and J lost 3 bases; unmatched junction nucleotides: 5. Germline lookup yields CDR1 ENHRY and CDR2 SYGVKD. This CDR3 is CAIKNLAGYNEQFF. The CDR3 DNA is TGTGCCATCAAGAACCTAGCGGGCTACAATGAGCAGTTCTTC.

In DNA form, the CDR3 reads TGTGCCAGCAGGAGCGGGCAGGGGTATGGCTACACCTTC. It encodes CASRSGQGYGYTF. V and J are TRBV7-2 and TRBJ1-2, with D tentatively TRBD1 (6 bases). V lost 6 bases and J lost 5, with 13 bases in between. The CDR3 is made up of 13 amino acids. The germline V gene has CDR1 SGHTA and CDR2 FQGNSA.

A few counts support this clone. The V and J genes are TRBV30 and TRBJ1-1, with D hard to call. Trimming removed 3 bases at V and 1 base at J, with 9 bases between. CDR1 is GTSNPN, CDR2 SVGIG, per germline (reference sequence). This CDR3 region has 13 residues. The CDR3 region is CAWRGRRNTEAFF. Written as DNA, the CDR3 is TGTGCCTGGAGGGGCAGGAGGAACACTGAAGCTTTCTTT.

The CDR3 DNA sequence: TGTGCCAGCAGCTGGGAGGGTCGAAACGCAAATGAGCAGTTCTTC. This sequence encodes CASSWEGRNANEQFF. The chain links TRBV9 to TRBJ2-1, with 7 positions matching TRBD2. The CDR3 spans 15 residues. Unmatched junction bases numbered 11, after V lost 4 bases and J lost 7 bases. Germline-derived CDR1 and CDR2 are SGDLS and YYNGEE.

The chain employs TRBV24-1 and TRBJ1-1, with D uncertain. CDR1 is KGHDR and CDR2 is SFDVKD in the germline V gene. Trimming left V 4 bases short and J 0 bases short, with 5 bases between. CDR3 length: 13 residues. CDR3 amino acids: CATSDRMNTEAFF. As DNA, the CDR3 is TGTGCCACCAGTGACCGGATGAACACTGAAGCTTTCTTT.

The chain links TRBV7-3 to TRBJ2-1; 7 bases agree with TRBD2. Per the germline V gene, CDR1 is SGHTA and CDR2 is FQGTGA. The CDR3 contains 14 residues. With V trimmed by 0 bases and J by 4 bases, 0 bases remained unmatched. The CDR3 sequence: CASSLTGGYNEQFF. The DNA for the CDR3 is TGTGCCAGCAGCTTAACGGGGGGGTACAATGAGCAGTTCTTC.

V and J are TRBV5-5 and TRBJ2-7, with TRBD1 matching 7 bases. V was pared by 2 bases and J by 2 bases, with 7 bases of the junction left unmatched. The CDR3 contains 15 residues. The germline gives CDR1 SGHKS, CDR2 YYEKEE (reference sequence). The CDR3 reads CASSLSVGQTYEQYF. The CDR3 nucleotides are TGTGCCAGCAGCTTAAGCGTGGGACAGACCTACGAGCAGTACTTC.

This chain connects TRBV4-2 to TRBJ2-3; 9 bases are shared with TRBD2. The CDR3 is made up of 16 amino acids. V was pared by 4 bases and J by 2 bases, with 7 bases of the junction left unmatched. Germline V CDR1 and CDR2: LGHNA, YNFKEQ. CDR3 coding DNA: TGTGCCAGCAGCCGAACGACTAGCGGACTCACAGATACGCAGTATTTT. Translated: CASSRTTSGLTDTQYF.

The J gene is TRBJ1-1, the V gene TRBV29-1; D is unclear. Trimming shortened V by 4 bases and J by 7 bases, and 10 bases separated the two germline ends. The length of the CDR3 is 11 residues. The germline gives CDR1 SQVTM, CDR2 ANQGSEA. The chain's CDR3 is CSVVVQREAFF. CDR3 coding DNA: TGCAGCGTTGTGGTACAGCGTGAAGCTTTCTTT.

The CDR3 region has the DNA TGTGCCAGCAGCCCGGGCGGTGGCCCCGATGAGTGCACCTTC. Its protein product is CASSPGGGPDECTF. The chain carries TRBV7-3 and TRBJ1-2, with D unclear. The V end was cut by 5 bases, the J end by 13 bases, with 23 bases between. CDR1 and CDR2 from the germline V gene are SGHTA and FQGTGA. CDR3 size: 14 residues.

The chain is built from TRBV4-2 and TRBJ1-4, with D perhaps matching TRBD1 (5 bases). Germline values: CDR1 LGHNA, CDR2 YNFKEQ. There are 14 residues in the CDR3. The V end was cut by 0 bases, the J end by 7 bases, with 9 bases between. The CDR3 reads CASSQEGRSEKLFF. The CDR3 DNA is TGTGCCAGCAGCCAAGAGGGGCGTAGTGAAAAACTGTTTTTT.

This clone showed up just once. The rearrangement links TRBV21-1 to TRBJ1-5; the table's D call, TRBD1, was not checked against the DNA. TRBV21-1 counts as a pseudogene. The CDR3 length is 13 residues. This chain's CDR3 is CASSIPGHQPQHF. CDR3 DNA: TGTGCCAGCAGCATCCCAGGTCATCAGCCCCAGCATTTT.

The chain combines TRBV6-5 with TRBJ2-2; 8 nucleotides match TRBD1. The ends lost 7 bases at V and 5 bases at J; junction bases unmatched: 9. CDR1 MNHEY and CDR2 SVGAGI come from the germline V gene. The CDR3 sequence is 15 residues long. The CDR3 sequence: CASNWDRTGTGELFF. The CDR3 coding sequence is TGTGCCAGCAATTGGGACAGGACAGGGACCGGGGAGCTGTTTTTT.